The next 8 T cell receptor beta chains were all read from a single sample in a study of T cell changes during pregnancy in multiple sclerosis. The method was immunoSEQ multiplex PCR; TCRdb's version includes in-frame clones alone and lacks a portion of them. The data show 45,000 to 50,000 clones, with about 91% seen just once and roughly 9.1% held by the top ten. The specimen was CD8+ T cells from peripheral blood mononuclear cells, collected after pregnancy. The receptors here all came from a female donor with multiple sclerosis, enrolled in a pregnancy study.

The chain has TRBV19 and TRBJ1-1; 10 bases line up with TRBD1. The CDR3 contains 17 residues. V dropped 5 bases and J dropped 3; count of bases not matched to a gene: 12. The germline V gene encodes CDR1 LNHDA and CDR2 SQIVND (reference sequence). This CDR3 is CASSQPRQGAGDTEAFF. In DNA, the CDR3 is TGTGCCAGTAGTCAACCTCGACAGGGGGCCGGGGACACTGAAGCTTTCTTT.

The chain has TRBV6-1 and TRBJ2-3, with a tentative D call TRBD1 (5 bases). Germline V gene data show CDR1 as MNHNS and CDR2 as SASEGT. This CDR3 is 14 amino acids long. Between the trimmed V and J ends, which lost 7 bases and 7 bases, there was a span of 18 bases. In DNA, the CDR3 is TGTGCCAGCAATGTTCATACGACAGAACATACGCAGTATTTT. Protein sequence: CASNVHTTEHTQYF.

The V and J genes are TRBV12-5 and TRBJ2-7; D unclear. The CDR3 is 11 residues long. Trimming removed 5 bases from V and 6 bases from J, with 8 bases in between. The germline CDR1 and CDR2 sequences are LGHNT and FRNRAP. The CDR3 DNA reads as TGTGCTAGTGGTAGAGATGTCGAGCAGTACTTC. It specifies CASGRDVEQYF.

The chain is built from TRBV19 and TRBJ1-1; 8 bases line up with TRBD1. Germline V gene data show CDR1 as LNHDA and CDR2 as SQIVND (reference sequence). With 3 bases clipped from V and 5 bases from J, the junction kept 5 bases outside the gene matches. The CDR3 has 14 amino acids. The CDR3 DNA reads as TGTGCCAGTAGTATCGGACAGGGAGGAACTGAAGCTTTCTTT. It codes for CASSIGQGGTEAFF.

V usage is TRBV7-3 and J usage is TRBJ1-5; 7 bases fit TRBD1. This CDR3 comprises 17 residues. Germline V lookup: CDR1 SGHTA, CDR2 FQGTGA. V shed 1 base and J 7 bases; nucleotides not matched to a gene: 13. CDR3 sequence reads: CASSLILRDRTMQPQHF. Here the CDR3 DNA reads TGTGCCAGCAGCTTAATTCTGCGGGACAGAACGATGCAGCCCCAGCATTTT.

The V gene is TRBV9, the J gene TRBJ2-1, with a weak D call TRBD1 (6 bases). V was pared by 0 bases and J by 6 bases, with 13 bases between. The CDR3 loop spans 15 amino acids. Per germline, CDR1 SGDLS and CDR2 YYNGEE. As DNA, the CDR3 is TGTGCCAGCAGCGTAGCTGGGGGACAACTCAATGAGCAGTTCTTC. As protein: CASSVAGGQLNEQFF.

This sequence joins TRBV14 and TRBJ2-5, with 8 bases aligning to TRBD1. This CDR3 has 15 amino acids. Trimming took 3 bases from V and 2 from J; bases not matched to a gene: 5. Germline-derived CDR1 and CDR2 are SGHDN and FVKESK. The CDR3 protein is CASSHRQGNQETQYF. The CDR3 coding sequence is TGTGCCAGCAGCCACCGACAGGGGAATCAAGAGACCCAGTACTTC.

The chain employs TRBV7-2 and TRBJ2-7, with 7 bases lining up with TRBD1. CDR1 and CDR2 (germline): SGHTA, FQGNSA. Trimming removed 5 bases from V and 0 bases from J; junction bases left unmatched: 7. The CDR3 totals 15 residues. DNA of the CDR3: TGTGCCAGCAGCGACAGGGACAGACCCTCCTACGAGCAGTACTTC. Protein: CASSDRDRPSYEQYF.